This TCR beta chain was recovered during a study of blood T cell repertoires in COVID-19. Study overall: COVID-19 samples, acute and convalescent, were from the United States, Italy and Spain. T cells, B-cell-depleted T cells, or PBMCs provided the cDNA or gDNA that served as material.

As handled by the study authors: Reference gene primer amplification in the assay estimated nucleated cell counts. Clones were sequenced by immunoSEQ multiplex PCR, and TCRdb holds only the in-frame ones, with some missing. The D gene and trimming were derived from the DNA, and the V and J assignments and clone size from that table. This table holds about 80,000 clones, 90% to 95% found once. The CDR3 runs 13 residues. Germline assignment: CDR1 ENHRY and CDR2 SYGVKD. Trimming shortened V by 2 bases and J by 11 bases, and 10 bases separated the two germline ends. This clonotype was obtained from a woman in her 50s in a cohort sampled during active COVID-19. The chain carries TRBV10-3 and TRBJ1-6; D is undetermined. Sequences were obtained from peripheral blood. The CDR3 spells CAISEMESPPLHF. CDR3 DNA: TGTGCCATCAGTGAGATGGAGAGTCCACCCCTCCACTTT.